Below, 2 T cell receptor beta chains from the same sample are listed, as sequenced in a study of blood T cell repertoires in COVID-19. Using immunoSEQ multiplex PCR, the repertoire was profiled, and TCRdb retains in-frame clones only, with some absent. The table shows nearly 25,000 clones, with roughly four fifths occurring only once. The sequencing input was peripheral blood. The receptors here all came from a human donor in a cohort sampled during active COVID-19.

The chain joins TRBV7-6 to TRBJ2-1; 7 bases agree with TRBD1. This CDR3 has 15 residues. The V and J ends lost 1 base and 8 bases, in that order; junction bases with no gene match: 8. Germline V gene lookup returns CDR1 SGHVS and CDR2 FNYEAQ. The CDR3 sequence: CASSLGSGGFHEQFF. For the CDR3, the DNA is TGTGCCAGCAGCTTAGGTTCAGGGGGATTCCATGAGCAGTTCTTC.

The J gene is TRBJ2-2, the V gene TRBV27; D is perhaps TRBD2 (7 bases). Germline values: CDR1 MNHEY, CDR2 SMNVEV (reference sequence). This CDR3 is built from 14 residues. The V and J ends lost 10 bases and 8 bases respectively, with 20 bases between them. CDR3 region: CATRGGGIIGELFF. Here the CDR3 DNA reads TGTGCCACCCGAGGGGGGGGGATAATTGGGGAGCTGTTTTTT.